This TCR beta chain was profiled in a study of shared clonotypes between healthy human individuals. Germline CDR1 and CDR2: SGHDT and YYEEEE. V shed 2 bases, J shed 5 bases, and the junction held 6 bases outside the gene matches. The CDR3 is 14 residues long. Using immunoSEQ multiplex PCR, the repertoire was profiled, and TCRdb retains in-frame clones only, with some absent. The table includes 1.6 million or so clones, around 95% detected once. There were only Caucasian adults among the donors, and all lived in Nashville, Tennessee. The V call is TRBV5-6, the J call TRBJ2-5; 7 positions agree with TRBD1. The sample taken for sequencing was naive CD4+ T cells sorted from blood. Subset in this sample: CD45RA+ positively selected. This receptor was identified in a man aged 30 to 45 in good health. The CDR3 protein is CASSFKGAGETQYF. Written as DNA, the CDR3 is TGTGCCAGCAGCTTTAAGGGGGCGGGTGAGACCCAGTACTTC.